The 2 T cell receptor beta chains below all came from one sample that was sequenced in a study of post-analysis software for immune sequencing data. Whole-study findings and limits: TRBV5-6, TRBV5-1 and TRBV20-1 belonged to a set of a few TRBV segments that were more frequent in patients than controls.

TCR beta cDNA libraries included unique molecular identifiers. TCRdb itself ran the PCR reads through MiXCR, one entry per CDR3 protein. This table has about 820,000 distinct CDR3 sequences, about 57% appearing once. The antigens of these receptors remain unknown. The sample was blood. The receptor source for this set is a girl aged 10 to 17 with multiple sclerosis.

In DNA form, the CDR3 reads TGTGCCAGCAGCTTAAATTCGGTAGCGGGAGGGCACGAGCAGTACTTC. Its translation is CASSLNSVAGGHEQYF. J is TRBJ2-7 and V is TRBV7-9; 11 bases are a match to TRBD2. This CDR3 spans 16 amino acids. The ends lost 2 bases at V and 5 bases at J; junction bases unmatched: 8. Looked up from germline, CDR1 is SEHNR and CDR2 is FQNEAQ (reference sequence).

This sequence joins TRBV20-1 and TRBJ2-7; D perhaps matches TRBD2 (6 bases). Trimming took 3 bases from V and 2 from J, leaving 11 bases between them. The germline V gene encodes CDR1 DFQATT and CDR2 SNEGSKA (reference sequence). This CDR3 has 13 residues. This chain's CDR3 is CSASLGGTYEQYF. Written as DNA, the CDR3 is TGCAGTGCTAGTCTGGGAGGCACCTACGAGCAGTACTTC.